Included here is one TCR beta chain sequence, with context. Antigen: not known. These data come from a study of radiotherapy plus CTLA-4 blockade in lung cancer. Study overall: There were objective responses in approximately 20% of patients, and roughly 33% had disease control. General study points: In blood, after radiotherapy plus ipilimumab, tumor-derived TCR clones expanded.

The CDR3 has 13 amino acids. Between the trimmed V and J ends, which lost 3 bases and 7 bases, there was a span of 9 bases. Germline V lookup: CDR1 MRHNA, CDR2 SNTAGT. The study gave focal radiation plus ipilimumab CTLA-4 blockade to patients with chemo-refractory metastatic non-small-cell lung cancer. Method: immunoSEQ multiplex PCR; TCRdb's copy keeps in-frame clones and lacks some. The repertoire consists of about 50,000 clones, with roughly four fifths occurring once and the leading ten covering around 4.8%. This receptor was obtained from a human donor with non-small cell lung cancer whose response to radiotherapy plus ipilimumab could not be evaluated. Material: peripheral blood, obtained from a patient treated with radiotherapy plus ipilimumab. The chain recombines TRBV6-4 with TRBJ2-2; no clear D. The CDR3 DNA reads as TGTGCCAGCAGTGAGTCCGGTTACGGGGAGCTGTTTTTT. This translates into CASSESGYGELFF.